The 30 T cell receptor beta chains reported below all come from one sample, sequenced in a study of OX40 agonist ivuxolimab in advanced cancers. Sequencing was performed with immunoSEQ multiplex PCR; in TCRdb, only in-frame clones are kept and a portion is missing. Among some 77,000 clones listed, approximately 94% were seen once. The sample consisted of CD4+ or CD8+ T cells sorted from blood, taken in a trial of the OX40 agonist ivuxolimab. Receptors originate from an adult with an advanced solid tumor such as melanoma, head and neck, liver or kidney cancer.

DNA of the CDR3: TGTGCCAGCAGTCTCGGGACTAGCGGGAACACCGGGGAGCTGTTTTTT. Protein product: CASSLGTSGNTGELFF. This sequence joins TRBV2 and TRBJ2-2; the match to TRBD2 covers 11 bases. The junction had 3 bases not matched to a gene; V was cut back by 5 bases and J by 1 base. The CDR3 covers 16 residues. Looked up from germline, CDR1 is SNHLY and CDR2 is FYNNEI.

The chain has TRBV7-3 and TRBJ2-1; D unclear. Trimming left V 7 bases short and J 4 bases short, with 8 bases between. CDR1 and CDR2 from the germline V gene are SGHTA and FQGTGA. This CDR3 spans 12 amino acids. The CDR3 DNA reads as TGTGCCAGCATTCCCGAGTACAATGAGCAGTTCTTC. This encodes CASIPEYNEQFF.

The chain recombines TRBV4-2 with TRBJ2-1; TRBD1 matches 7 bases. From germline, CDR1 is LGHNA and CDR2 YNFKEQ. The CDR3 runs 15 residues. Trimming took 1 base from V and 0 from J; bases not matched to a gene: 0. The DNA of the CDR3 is TGTGCCAGCAGCCAAGGACAGGGCTCCTACAATGAGCAGTTCTTC. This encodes CASSQGQGSYNEQFF.

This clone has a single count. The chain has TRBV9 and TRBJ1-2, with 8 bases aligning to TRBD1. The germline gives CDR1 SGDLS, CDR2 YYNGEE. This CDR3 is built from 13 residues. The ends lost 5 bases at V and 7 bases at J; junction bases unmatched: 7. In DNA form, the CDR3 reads TGTGCCAGCAGGGAGAACGACAGGGGTGGCTACACCTTC. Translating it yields CASRENDRGGYTF.

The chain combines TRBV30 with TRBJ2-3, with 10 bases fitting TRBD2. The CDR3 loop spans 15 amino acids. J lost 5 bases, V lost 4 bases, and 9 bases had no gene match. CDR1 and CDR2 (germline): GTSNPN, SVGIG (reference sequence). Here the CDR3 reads CAWTLLAGVVDTQYF. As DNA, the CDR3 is TGTGCCTGGACCCTTCTAGCGGGAGTGGTAGATACGCAGTATTTT.

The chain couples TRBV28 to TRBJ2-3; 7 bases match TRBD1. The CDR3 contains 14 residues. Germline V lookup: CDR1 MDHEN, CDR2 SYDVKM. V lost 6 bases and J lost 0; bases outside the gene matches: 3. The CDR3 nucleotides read TGTGCCAGCAGGACAGGGATAAGCACAGATACGCAGTATTTT. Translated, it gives CASRTGISTDTQYF.

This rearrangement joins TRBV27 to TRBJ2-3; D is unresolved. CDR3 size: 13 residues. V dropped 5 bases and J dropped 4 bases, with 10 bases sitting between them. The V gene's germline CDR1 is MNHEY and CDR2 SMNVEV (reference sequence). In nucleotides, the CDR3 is TGTGCCAGCAGTAGGCCGGGCTCAGATACGCAGTATTTT. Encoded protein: CASSRPGSDTQYF.

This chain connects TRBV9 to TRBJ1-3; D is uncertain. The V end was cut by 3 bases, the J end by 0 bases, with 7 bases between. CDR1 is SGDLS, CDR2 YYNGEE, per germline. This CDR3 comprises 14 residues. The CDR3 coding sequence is TGTGCCAGCAGCGAACAGAACTCTGGAAACACCATATATTTT. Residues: CASSEQNSGNTIYF.

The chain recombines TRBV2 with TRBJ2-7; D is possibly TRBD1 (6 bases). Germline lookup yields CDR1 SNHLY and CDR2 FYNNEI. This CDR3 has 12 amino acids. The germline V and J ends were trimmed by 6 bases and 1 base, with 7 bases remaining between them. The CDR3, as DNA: TGTGCCAGCAGACAGGGATCCTACGAGCAGTACTTC. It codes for CASRQGSYEQYF. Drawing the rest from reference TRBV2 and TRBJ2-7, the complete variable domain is EPEVTQTPSHQVTQMGQEVILRCVPISNHLYFYWYRQILGQKVEFLVSFYNNEISEKSEIFDDQFSVERPDGSNFTLKIRSTKLEDSAMYFCASRQGSYEQYFGPGTRLTVT.

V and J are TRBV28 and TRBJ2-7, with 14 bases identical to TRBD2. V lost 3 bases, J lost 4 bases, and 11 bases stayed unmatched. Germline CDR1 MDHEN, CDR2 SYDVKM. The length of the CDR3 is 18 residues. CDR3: CASSFYPGTSGSQYEQYF. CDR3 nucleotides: TGTGCCAGCAGTTTCTATCCCGGGACTAGCGGGAGTCAGTACGAGCAGTACTTC.

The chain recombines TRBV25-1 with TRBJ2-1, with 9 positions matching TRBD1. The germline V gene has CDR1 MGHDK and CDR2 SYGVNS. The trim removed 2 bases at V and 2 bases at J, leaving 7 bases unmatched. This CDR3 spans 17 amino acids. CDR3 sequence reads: CASSETRQGGTYNEQFF. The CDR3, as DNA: TGTGCCAGCAGTGAAACCCGACAGGGGGGAACCTACAATGAGCAGTTCTTC.

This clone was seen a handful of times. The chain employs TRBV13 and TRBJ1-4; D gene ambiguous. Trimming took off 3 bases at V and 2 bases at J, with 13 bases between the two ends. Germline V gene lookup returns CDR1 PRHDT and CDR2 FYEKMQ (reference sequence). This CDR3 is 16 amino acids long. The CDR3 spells CASSLGDGFTNEKLFF. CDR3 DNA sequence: TGTGCCAGCAGCTTGGGCGACGGGTTTACTAATGAAAAACTGTTTTTT.

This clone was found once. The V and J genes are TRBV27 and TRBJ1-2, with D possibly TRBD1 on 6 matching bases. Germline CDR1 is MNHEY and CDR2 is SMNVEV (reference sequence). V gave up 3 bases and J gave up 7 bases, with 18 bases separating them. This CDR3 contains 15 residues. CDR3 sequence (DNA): TGTGCCAGCAGTTTTTTAGGGGGTCAGGGCAGTGGCTACACCTTC. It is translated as CASSFLGGQGSGYTF.

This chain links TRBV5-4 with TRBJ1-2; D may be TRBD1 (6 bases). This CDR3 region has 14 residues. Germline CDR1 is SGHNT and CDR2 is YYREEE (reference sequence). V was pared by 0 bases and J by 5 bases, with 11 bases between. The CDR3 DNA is TGTGCCAGCAGCTTGGTGGGCAGGGGTTATGGCTACACCTTC. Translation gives CASSLVGRGYGYTF.

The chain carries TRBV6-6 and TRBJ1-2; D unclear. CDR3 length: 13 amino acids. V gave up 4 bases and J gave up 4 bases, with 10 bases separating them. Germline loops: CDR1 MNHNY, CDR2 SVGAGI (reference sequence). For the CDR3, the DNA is TGTGCCAGCAGTTTCGGGGTTGGCTATGGCTACACCTTC. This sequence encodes CASSFGVGYGYTF.

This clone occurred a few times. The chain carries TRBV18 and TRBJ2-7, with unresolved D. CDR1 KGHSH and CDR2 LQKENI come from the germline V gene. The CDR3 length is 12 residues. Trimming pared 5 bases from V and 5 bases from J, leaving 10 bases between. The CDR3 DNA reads TGTGCCAGCTCATCCGACGATAACGAGCAGTACTTC. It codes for CASSSDDNEQYF.

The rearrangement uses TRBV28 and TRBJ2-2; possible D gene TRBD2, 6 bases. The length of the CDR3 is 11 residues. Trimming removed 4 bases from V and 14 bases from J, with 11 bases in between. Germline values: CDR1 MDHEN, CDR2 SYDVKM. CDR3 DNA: TGTGCCAGCAGTTCCCTCGGGGGACTGTTTTTT. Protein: CASSSLGGLFF. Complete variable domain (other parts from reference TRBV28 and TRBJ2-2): DVKVTQSSRYLVKRTGEKVFLECVQDMDHENMFWYRQDPGLGLRLIYFSYDVKMKEKGDIPEGYSVSREKKERFSLILESASTNQTSMYLCASSSLGGLFFGEGSRLTVL.

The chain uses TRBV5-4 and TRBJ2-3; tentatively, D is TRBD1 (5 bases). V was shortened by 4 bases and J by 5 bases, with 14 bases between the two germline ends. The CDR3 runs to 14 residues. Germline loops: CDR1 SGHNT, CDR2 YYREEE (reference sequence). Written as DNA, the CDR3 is TGTGCCAGCAGCCCAACCGGCAGGGAAGATACGCAGTATTTT. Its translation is CASSPTGREDTQYF.

The CDR3 sequence is CASSFSGSEDEQYF. CDR3 nucleotides: TGTGCCAGCAGCTTTAGCGGGAGCGAGGACGAGCAGTACTTC. The chain uses TRBV7-2 and TRBJ2-7, with 9 bases identical to TRBD2. CDR1 SGHTA and CDR2 FQGNSA come from the germline V gene. Germline trimming cut 3 bases from V and 5 bases from J; bases unmatched to any gene: 5. There are 14 residues in the CDR3.

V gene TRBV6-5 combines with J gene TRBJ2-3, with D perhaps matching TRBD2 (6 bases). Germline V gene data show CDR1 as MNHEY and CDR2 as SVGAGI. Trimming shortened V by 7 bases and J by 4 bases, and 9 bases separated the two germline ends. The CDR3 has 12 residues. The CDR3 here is CASTGVSDTQYF. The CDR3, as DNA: TGTGCCAGCACGGGGGTCTCAGATACGCAGTATTTT.

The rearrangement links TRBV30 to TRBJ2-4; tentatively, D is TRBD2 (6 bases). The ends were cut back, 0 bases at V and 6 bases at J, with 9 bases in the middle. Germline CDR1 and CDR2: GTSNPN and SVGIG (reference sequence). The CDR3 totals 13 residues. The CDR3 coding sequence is TGTGCCTGGAGTGTACCCGGGGGAAACATTCAGTACTTC. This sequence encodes CAWSVPGGNIQYF.

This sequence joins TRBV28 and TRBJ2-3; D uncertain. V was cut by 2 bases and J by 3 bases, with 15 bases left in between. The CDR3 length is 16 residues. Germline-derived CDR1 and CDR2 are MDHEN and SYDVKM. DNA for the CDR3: TGTGCCAGCAGTTTACGGTCCCTCATCTTGACAGATACGCAGTATTTT. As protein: CASSLRSLILTDTQYF. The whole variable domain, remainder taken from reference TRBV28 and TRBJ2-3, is DVKVTQSSRYLVKRTGEKVFLECVQDMDHENMFWYRQDPGLGLRLIYFSYDVKMKEKGDIPEGYSVSREKKERFSLILESASTNQTSMYLCASSLRSLILTDTQYFGPGTRLTVL.

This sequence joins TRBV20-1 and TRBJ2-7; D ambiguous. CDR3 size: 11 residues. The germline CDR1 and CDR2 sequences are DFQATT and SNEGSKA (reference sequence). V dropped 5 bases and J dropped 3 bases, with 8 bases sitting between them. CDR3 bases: TGCAGTGCTGATCACGACTACGAGCAGTACTTC. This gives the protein CSADHDYEQYF.

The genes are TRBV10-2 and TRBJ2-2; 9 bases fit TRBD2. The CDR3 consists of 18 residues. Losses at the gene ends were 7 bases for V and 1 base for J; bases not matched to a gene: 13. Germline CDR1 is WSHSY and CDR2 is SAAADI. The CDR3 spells CASTERASGKWNTGELFF. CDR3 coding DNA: TGCGCCAGCACCGAGAGGGCTAGCGGGAAATGGAACACCGGGGAGCTGTTTTTT.

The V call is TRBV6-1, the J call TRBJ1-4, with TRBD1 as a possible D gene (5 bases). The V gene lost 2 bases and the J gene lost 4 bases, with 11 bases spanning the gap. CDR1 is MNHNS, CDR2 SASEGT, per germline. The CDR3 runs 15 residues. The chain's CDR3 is CASSELSGGNEKLFF. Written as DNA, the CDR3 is TGTGCCAGCAGTGAACTTTCTGGGGGTAATGAAAAACTGTTTTTT.

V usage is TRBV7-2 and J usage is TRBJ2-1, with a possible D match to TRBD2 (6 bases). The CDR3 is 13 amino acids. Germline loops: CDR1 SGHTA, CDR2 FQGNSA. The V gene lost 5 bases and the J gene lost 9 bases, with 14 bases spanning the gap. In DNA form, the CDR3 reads TGTGCCAGCAGCCTAGATGGGGGGAGTGAGCAGTTCTTC. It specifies CASSLDGGSEQFF.

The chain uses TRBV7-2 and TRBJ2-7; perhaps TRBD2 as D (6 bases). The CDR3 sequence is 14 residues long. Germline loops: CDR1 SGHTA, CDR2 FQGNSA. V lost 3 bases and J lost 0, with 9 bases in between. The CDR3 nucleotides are TGTGCCAGCAGCTTCCCGGGAGACTCCTACGAGCAGTACTTC. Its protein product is CASSFPGDSYEQYF.

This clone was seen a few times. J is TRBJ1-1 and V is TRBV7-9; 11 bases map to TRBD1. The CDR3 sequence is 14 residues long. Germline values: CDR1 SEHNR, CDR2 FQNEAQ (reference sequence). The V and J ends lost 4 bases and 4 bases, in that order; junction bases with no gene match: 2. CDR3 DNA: TGTGCCAGCAGCTATGGGACAGGGGGCACTGAAGCTTTCTTT. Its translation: CASSYGTGGTEAFF.

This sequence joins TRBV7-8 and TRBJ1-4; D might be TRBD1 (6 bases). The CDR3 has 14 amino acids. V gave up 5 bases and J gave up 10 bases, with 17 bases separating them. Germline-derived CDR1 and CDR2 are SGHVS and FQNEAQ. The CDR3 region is CASSPRGGAGKLFF. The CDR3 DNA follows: TGTGCCAGCAGCCCCCGAGGGGGTGCAGGAAAACTGTTTTTT.

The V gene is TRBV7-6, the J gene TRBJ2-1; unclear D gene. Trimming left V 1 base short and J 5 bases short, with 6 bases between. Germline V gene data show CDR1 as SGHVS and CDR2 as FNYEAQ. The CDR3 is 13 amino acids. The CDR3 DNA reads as TGTGCCAGCAGCTTAGGAGAGAACAATGAGCAGTTCTTC. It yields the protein CASSLGENNEQFF.